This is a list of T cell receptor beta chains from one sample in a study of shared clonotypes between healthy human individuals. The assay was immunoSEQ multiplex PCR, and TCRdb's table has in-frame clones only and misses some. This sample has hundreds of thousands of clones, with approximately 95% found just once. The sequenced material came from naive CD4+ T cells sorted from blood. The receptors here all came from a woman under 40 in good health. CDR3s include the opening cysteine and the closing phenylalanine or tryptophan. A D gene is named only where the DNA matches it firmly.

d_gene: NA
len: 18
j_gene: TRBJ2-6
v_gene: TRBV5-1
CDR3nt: TGCGCCAGCAGCTCTGACCTTGGGAGTCCCTCTGGGGCCAACGTCCTGACTTTC
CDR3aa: CASSSDLGSPSGANVLTF

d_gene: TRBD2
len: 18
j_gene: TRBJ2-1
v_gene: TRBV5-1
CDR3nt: TGCGCCAGCACCTCAGCGGGAGGTACCGACACGCCTACCGATGAGCAGTTCTTC
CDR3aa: CASTSAGGTDTPTDEQFF

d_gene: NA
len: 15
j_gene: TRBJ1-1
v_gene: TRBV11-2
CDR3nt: TGTGCCAGCAGTCACCCCCCTTTGGGGAACACTGAAGCTTTCTTT
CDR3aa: CASSHPPLGNTEAFF

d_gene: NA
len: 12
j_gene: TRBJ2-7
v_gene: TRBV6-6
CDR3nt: TGTGCCAGCAGTTTTCGAGGGGCCGAGCAGTACTTC
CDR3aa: CASSFRGAEQYF

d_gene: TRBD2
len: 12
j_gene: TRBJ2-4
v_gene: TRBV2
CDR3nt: TGTGCCAGCAGTGATAGCGGGAGGGGTCAGTACTTC
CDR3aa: CASSDSGRGQYF

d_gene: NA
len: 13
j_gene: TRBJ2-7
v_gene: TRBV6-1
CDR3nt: TGTGCCAGCTGGGCAGCACGACTTAGCGAGCAGTACTTC
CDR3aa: CASWAARLSEQYF

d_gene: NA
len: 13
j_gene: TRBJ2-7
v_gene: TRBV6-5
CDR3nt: TGTGCCAGCTCTTCTCAGGGAATATACGAGCAGTACTTC
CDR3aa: CASSSQGIYEQYF

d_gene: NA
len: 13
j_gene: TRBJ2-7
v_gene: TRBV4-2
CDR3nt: TGTGCCAGCAGCCAAGATGGAGGCTACGAGCAGTACTTC
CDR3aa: CASSQDGGYEQYF

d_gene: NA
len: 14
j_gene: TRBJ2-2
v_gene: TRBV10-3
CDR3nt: TGTGCCATCAGTGCGGCCTGGAACACCGGGGAGCTGTTTTTT
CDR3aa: CAISAAWNTGELFF

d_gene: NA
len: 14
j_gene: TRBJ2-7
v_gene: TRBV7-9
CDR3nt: TGTGCCAGCAGCCCCTTGGGGGTATCCCACGAGCAGTACTTC
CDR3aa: CASSPLGVSHEQYF

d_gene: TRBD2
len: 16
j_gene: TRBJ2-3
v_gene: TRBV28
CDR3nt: TGTGCCAGCAGTTTATTGAAGACTAGCGGGACCGATACGCAGTATTTT
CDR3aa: CASSLLKTSGTDTQYF

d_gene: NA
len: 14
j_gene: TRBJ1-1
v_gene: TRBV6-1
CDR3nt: TGTGCCAGCAGTGATCGGTCGGAAATCCCTGAAGCTTTCTTT
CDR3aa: CASSDRSEIPEAFF

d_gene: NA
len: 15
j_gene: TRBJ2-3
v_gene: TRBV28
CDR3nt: TGTGCCAGCAGTTTATCAGCTGACACCACAGATACGCAGTATTTT
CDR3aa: CASSLSADTTDTQYF

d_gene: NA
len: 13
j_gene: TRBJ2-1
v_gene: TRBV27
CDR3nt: TGTGCCAGCAGATGGGGATGGAGCAATGAGCAGTTCTTC
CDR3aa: CASRWGWSNEQFF

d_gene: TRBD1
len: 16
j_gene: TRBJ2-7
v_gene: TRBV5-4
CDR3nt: TGTGCCAGCAGCTTGGGTGGAGGGACAGGGGTTTACGAGCAGTACTTC
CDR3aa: CASSLGGGTGVYEQYF

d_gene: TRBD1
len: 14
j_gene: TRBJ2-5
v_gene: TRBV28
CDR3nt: TGTGCCAGCAGTAGACAGGGGAACGGGGAGACCCAGTACTTC
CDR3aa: CASSRQGNGETQYF

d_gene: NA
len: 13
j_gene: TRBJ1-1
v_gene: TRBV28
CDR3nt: TGTGCCAGCAGTTTTCCGCGACAAACCGAAGCTTTCTTT
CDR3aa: CASSFPRQTEAFF

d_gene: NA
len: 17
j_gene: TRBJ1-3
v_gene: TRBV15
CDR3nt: TGTGCCACCAGCAGAGATAACGGGGCCCTCTCTGGAAACACCATATATTTT
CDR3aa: CATSRDNGALSGNTIYF

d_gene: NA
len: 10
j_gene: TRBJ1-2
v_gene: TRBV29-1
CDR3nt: TGCAGCGTTGCTGACAGTAGCTACACCTTC
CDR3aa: CSVADSSYTF

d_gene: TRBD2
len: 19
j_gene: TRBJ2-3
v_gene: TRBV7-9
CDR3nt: TGTGCCAGCAGCCCTGGGACTAGCGGGAGAATTGGGGGTGTGGATACGCAGTATTTT
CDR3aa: CASSPGTSGRIGGVDTQYF

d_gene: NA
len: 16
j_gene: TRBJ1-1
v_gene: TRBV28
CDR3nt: TGTGCCAGCAGTCCGGCGCCCGGGACACTGAACACTGAAGCTTTCTTT
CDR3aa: CASSPAPGTLNTEAFF

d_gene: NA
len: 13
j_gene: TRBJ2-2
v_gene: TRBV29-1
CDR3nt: TGCAGCGTTGATTCCGAGAACACCGGGGAGCTGTTTTTT
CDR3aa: CSVDSENTGELFF

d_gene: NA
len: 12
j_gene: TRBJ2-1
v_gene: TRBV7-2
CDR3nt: TGTGCCAGCGGCTCAAGATTTGGGGAGCAGTTCTTC
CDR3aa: CASGSRFGEQFF

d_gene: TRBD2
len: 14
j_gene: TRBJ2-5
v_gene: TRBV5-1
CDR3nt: TGCGCCAGCAGCCGGGGGGTAGCCCAAGAGACCCAGTACTTC
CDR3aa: CASSRGVAQETQYF

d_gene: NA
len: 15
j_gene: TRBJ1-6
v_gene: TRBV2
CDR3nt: TGTGCCAGCAGGGTGGTCACTGACTATAATTCACCCCTCCACTTT
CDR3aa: CASRVVTDYNSPLHF

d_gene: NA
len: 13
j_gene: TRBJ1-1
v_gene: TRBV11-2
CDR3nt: TGTGCCAGCAGCTTAGTTCCGGGCACTGAAGCTTTCTTT
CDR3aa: CASSLVPGTEAFF

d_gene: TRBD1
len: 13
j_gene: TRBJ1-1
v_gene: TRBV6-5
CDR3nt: TGTGCCAGCAGTTACTCGATCCAGGGGGGTGCTTTCTTT
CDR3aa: CASSYSIQGGAFF

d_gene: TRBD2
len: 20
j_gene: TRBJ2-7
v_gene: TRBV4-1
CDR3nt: TGCGCCAGCAGCCAAGAATCGATGGTGTGGACTAGCGGCTACTCCTACGAGCAGTACTTC
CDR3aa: CASSQESMVWTSGYSYEQYF

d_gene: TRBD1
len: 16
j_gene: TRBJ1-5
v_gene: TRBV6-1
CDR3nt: TGTGCCAGCAGAGAAGGGACAGGGATTGGAAATCAGCCCCAGCATTTT
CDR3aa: CASREGTGIGNQPQHF

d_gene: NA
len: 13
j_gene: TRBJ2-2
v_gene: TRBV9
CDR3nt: TGTGCCAGCAGCGTTTCAGGCGCCGGGGAGCTGTTTTTT
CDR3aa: CASSVSGAGELFF

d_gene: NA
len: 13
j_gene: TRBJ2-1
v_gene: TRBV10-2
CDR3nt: TGCGCCAGCAGGGTCGGGGGTTACAATGAGCAGTTCTTC
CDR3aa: CASRVGGYNEQFF